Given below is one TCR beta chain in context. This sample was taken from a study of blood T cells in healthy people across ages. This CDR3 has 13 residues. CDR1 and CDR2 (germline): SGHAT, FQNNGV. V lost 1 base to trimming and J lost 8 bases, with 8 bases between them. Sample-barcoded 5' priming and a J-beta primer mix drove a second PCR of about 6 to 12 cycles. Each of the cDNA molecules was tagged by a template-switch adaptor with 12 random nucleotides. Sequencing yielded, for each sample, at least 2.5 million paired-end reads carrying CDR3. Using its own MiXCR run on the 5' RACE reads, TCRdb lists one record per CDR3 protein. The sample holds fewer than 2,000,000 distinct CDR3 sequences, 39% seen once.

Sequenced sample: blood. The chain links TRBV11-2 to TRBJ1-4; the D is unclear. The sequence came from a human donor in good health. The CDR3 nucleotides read TGTGCCAGCAGCTTAGTTGAGAACGAAAAACTGTTTTTT. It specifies CASSLVENEKLFF. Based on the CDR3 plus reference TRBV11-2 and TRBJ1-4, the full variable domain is EAGVAQSPRYKIIEKRQSVAFWCNPISGHATLYWYQQILGQGPKLLIQFQNNGVVDDSQLPKDRFSAERLKGVDSTLKIQPAKLEDSAVYLCASSLVENEKLFFGSGTQLSVL.